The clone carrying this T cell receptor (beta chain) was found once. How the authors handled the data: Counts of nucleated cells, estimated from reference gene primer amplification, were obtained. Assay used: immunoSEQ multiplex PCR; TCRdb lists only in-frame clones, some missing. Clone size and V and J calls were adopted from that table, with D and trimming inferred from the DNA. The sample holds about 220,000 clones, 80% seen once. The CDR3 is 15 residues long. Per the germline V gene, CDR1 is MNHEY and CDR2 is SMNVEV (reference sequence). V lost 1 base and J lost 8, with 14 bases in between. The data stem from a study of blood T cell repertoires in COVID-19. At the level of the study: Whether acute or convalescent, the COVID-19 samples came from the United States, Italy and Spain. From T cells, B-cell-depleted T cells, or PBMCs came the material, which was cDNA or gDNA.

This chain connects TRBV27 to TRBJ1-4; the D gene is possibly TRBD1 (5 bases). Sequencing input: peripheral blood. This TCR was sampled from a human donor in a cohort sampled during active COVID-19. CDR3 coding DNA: TGTGCCAGCAGTTTATTGGGCAGGGTGGGGGAAAAACTGTTTTTT. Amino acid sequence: CASSLLGRVGEKLFF.